The clone carrying this TCR beta chain was seen at least ten times. Its antigen remains unknown. TCRdb redid the calling of the RT-PCR reads with MiXCR, one entry per CDR3 protein. The table has around 750,000 distinct CDR3 sequences, 21% seen once; the top ten hold 10%. This specimen comes from a study of response to subunit inactivated influenza vaccine. Whole-study findings and limits: Only a handful of new T cells, the authors suggested, are recruited with each seasonal influenza vaccination.

The CDR3 extends over 14 amino acids. With V trimmed by 6 bases and J by 7 bases, 1 base remained unmatched. Germline V gives CDR1 MNHNS, CDR2 SASEGT. The gene calls are TRBV6-1 and TRBJ2-1; TRBD2 matches 15 bases. Sequencing was performed on PBMCs from blood, taken roughly 5 days after vaccination. The receptor comes from a man in his fifties who received an inactivated influenza vaccine. CDR3 coding DNA: TGTGCCAGCAGCGGGACTAGCGGGAGGAATGAGCAGTTCTTC. Translated: CASSGTSGRNEQFF.